The 10 T cell receptor beta chains presented below share a single source sample, sequenced in a study of CD4 T cells in relation to SARS-CoV-2 and coronaviruses. Unexposed donor CD4+ T cells date from about 2010-2018, before the COVID-19 pandemic. The cells were cultured for approximately ten days before CD4+ T cells were isolated. The antigens for these receptors are not known. TCRdb keeps only in-frame clones here, not all; method: immunoSEQ multiplex PCR. Of under 35,000 clones listed, about 75% are singletons. The sequenced sample was CD4+ T cells from PBMCs, cultured in vitro. These receptors were taken from a human donor in good health.

In its sample, this clone is medium-sized (0.01 to 0.1%). The rearrangement joins TRBV4-1 to TRBJ2-7; 14 bases match TRBD2. Germline V gene data show CDR1 as MGHRA and CDR2 as YSYEKL. This CDR3 spans 15 amino acids. J gave up 4 bases and V 1 base, and 0 bases lay outside the gene matches. CDR3 loop: CASSQGLAGGYEQYF. Here the CDR3 DNA reads TGCGCCAGCAGCCAAGGACTAGCGGGAGGGTACGAGCAGTACTTC.

The V call is TRBV6-5, the J call TRBJ1-6, with TRBD1 identical over 7 bases. The CDR3 runs 14 residues. Trimming cost V 8 bases and J 10 bases; bases outside gene matches: 11. The V gene's germline CDR1 is MNHEY and CDR2 SVGAGI. CDR3 loop: CASGWGQSDSPLHF. The DNA of the CDR3 is TGTGCCAGCGGCTGGGGACAGTCCGACTCACCCCTCCACTTT.

Only a few counts were recorded for this clone. The junction departs from germline at one end; a sequencing error may be responsible. V gene TRBV18 combines with J gene TRBJ1-4, with a weak D call TRBD1 (6 bases). Germline V gene sequence: CDR1 KGHSH, CDR2 LQKENI. CDR3 length: 15 residues. The DNA for the CDR3 is TGTGCCAGCTCACCAAGCGGGACAACGAATGAAAAACTGTTTTTT. Translating gives CASSPSGTTNEKLFF.

This chain links TRBV18 with TRBJ2-1; a weak D match, TRBD1 (6 bases). The CDR3 has 13 residues. V lost 6 bases and J lost 4, with 10 bases in between. Per the germline V gene, CDR1 is KGHSH and CDR2 is LQKENI. The CDR3 DNA reads TGTGCCAGCTCTACCACAGGGTACAATGAGCAGTTCTTC. Amino acids: CASSTTGYNEQFF.

This rearrangement joins TRBV19 to TRBJ2-2; 8 positions match TRBD1. In germline, CDR1 is LNHDA, CDR2 SQIVND (reference sequence). With V trimmed by 8 bases and J by 3 bases, 5 bases remained unmatched. The CDR3 spans 14 residues. The CDR3 region is CASGDRGDTGELFF. The CDR3 region has the DNA TGTGCCAGTGGAGACAGGGGTGACACCGGGGAGCTGTTTTTT.

J is TRBJ2-5 and V is TRBV18, with 9 bases matching TRBD1. V was pared by 3 bases and J by 6 bases, with 5 bases of the junction left unmatched. The germline gives CDR1 KGHSH, CDR2 LQKENI. The CDR3 sequence is 14 residues long. CDR3 coding DNA: TGTGCCAGCTCACCCGAACAGGGGGCAAAGACCCAGTACTTC. Its protein is CASSPEQGAKTQYF.

V usage is TRBV5-4 and J usage is TRBJ1-1; D gene uncertain. The CDR3 is 14 amino acids. The V and J ends lost 0 bases and 1 base respectively, with 7 bases between them. Looked up from germline, CDR1 is SGHNT and CDR2 is YYREEE (reference sequence). CDR3 sequence reads: CASSLGRENTEAFF. The CDR3 DNA reads as TGTGCCAGCAGCTTGGGACGGGAGAACACTGAAGCTTTCTTT.

This clone came up a few times. This chain connects TRBV3-1 (or the pseudogene TRBV3-2) to TRBJ1-6; D ambiguous. This CDR3 spans 16 amino acids. Germline CDR1 LGHDT, CDR2 YNNKEL (reference sequence). V was clipped by 0 bases and J by 9 bases, with 15 bases between them. The DNA for the CDR3 is TGTGCCAGCAGCCAAGATCCTGGGGAGTTGGGTTCACCCCTCCACTTT. Translating it yields CASSQDPGELGSPLHF.

The chain recombines TRBV19 with TRBJ2-4; 7 nucleotides align to TRBD1. CDR3 size: 17 residues. V shed 4 bases, J shed 1 base, and the junction held 10 bases outside the gene matches. The germline V gene encodes CDR1 LNHDA and CDR2 SQIVND (reference sequence). The CDR3 nucleotides read TGTGCCAGTAGTACGAGGGACAGCCCGAATGCCAAAAACATTCAGTACTTC. The encoded protein is CASSTRDSPNAKNIQYF.

The J gene is TRBJ2-3, the V gene TRBV9; D is perhaps TRBD2 (6 bases). The CDR3 length is 18 residues. V was cut by 0 bases and J by 1 base, with 18 bases left in between. Germline V gene lookup returns CDR1 SGDLS and CDR2 YYNGEE. The CDR3 loop is CASSVDPRPQRGTDTQYF. CDR3 in DNA: TGTGCCAGCAGCGTAGATCCCCGACCCCAGCGGGGCACAGATACGCAGTATTTT.